This entry is about one TCR beta chain. Its antigen remains unidentified. This entry is derived from a study of shared clonotypes between healthy human individuals. Study-level findings and limits: Several donors had 4% to 6.5% of their naive CD4 clonotypes in common.

CD8 cells classed as naive were CD45RO-negative and positively selected for CCR7, excluding terminally differentiated effector memory CD45RA+ cells. Germline values: CDR1 ENHRY, CDR2 SYGVKD. The CDR3 runs to 16 residues. V was pared by 3 bases and J by 5 bases, with 20 bases between. The assay was immunoSEQ multiplex PCR, and TCRdb's table has in-frame clones only and misses some. The data show some 2,100,000 clones, with 85% to 95% seen just once and roughly 1.8% held by the top ten. Sequenced input: naive CD8+ T cells from PBMCs. The receptor comes from a man between 18 and 29 years old in good health. Some clones in this sample may be carry-over from other donors' samples. The chain links TRBV10-3 to TRBJ2-7; D may be TRBD2 (7 bases). CDR3 in amino acids: CAISDGGGPRPNEQYF. The CDR3 nucleotides read TGTGCCATCAGTGATGGGGGGGGGCCACGTCCCAACGAGCAGTACTTC.